One and the same sample provided the 27 T cell receptor beta chains below, sequenced in a study of CD8 T cells in ankylosing spondylitis. Findings of the study overall: What seemed typical of ankylosing spondylitis blood was a TCR beta motif built from fewer than ten highly homologous variants.

No antigen has been identified for these receptors. TCRdb redid the calling of the 5' RACE reads with MiXCR, one entry per CDR3 protein. The table includes 800,000 to 900,000 distinct CDR3 sequences, approximately 12% detected once. Sequencing was carried out using blood, either unsorted or a sorted T cell fraction (not recorded which). These receptors originate from a male donor with ankylosing spondylitis.

This clonotype has a handful of counts. The V and J genes are TRBV20-1 and TRBJ1-2; D unresolved. Per germline, CDR1 DFQATT and CDR2 SNEGSKA (reference sequence). With 3 bases removed from V and 5 bases from J, the gap between germline ends came to 13 bases. The CDR3 spans 13 residues. CDR3 nucleotide sequence: TGCAGTGCTAGGGTGGGGAGCAATTATGGCTACACCTTC. Protein: CSARVGSNYGYTF.

The rearrangement uses TRBV7-2 and TRBJ2-7, with TRBD1 matching 9 bases. The CDR3 runs to 16 residues. The ends lost 4 bases at V and 3 bases at J; junction bases unmatched: 10. Germline loops: CDR1 SGHTA, CDR2 FQGNSA. CDR3 bases: TGTGCCAGCAGCTCCGCCAGGGGGACAGGGTTCTACGAGCAGTACTTC. This translates into CASSSARGTGFYEQYF.

This clonotype was recorded a few times. This chain connects TRBV6-5 to TRBJ2-4; the match to TRBD2 covers 13 bases. Germline values: CDR1 MNHEY, CDR2 SVGAGI. The ends lost 2 bases at V and 6 bases at J; junction bases unmatched: 4. The CDR3 contains 16 residues. The DNA for the CDR3 is TGTGCCAGCAGTTACACCCGGACTAGCGGGGGAAACATTCAGTACTTC. Protein: CASSYTRTSGGNIQYF.

The chain uses TRBV27 and TRBJ2-1; a weak D match, TRBD2 (7 bases). Germline V CDR1 and CDR2: MNHEY, SMNVEV (reference sequence). Deletions cut 5 bases from V and 6 bases from J, with 17 bases between. This CDR3 has 15 residues. The CDR3 protein is CASSIRYREGNEQFF. DNA of the CDR3: TGTGCCAGCAGTATACGATACAGGGAGGGCAATGAGCAGTTCTTC.

This clonotype was found a few times. The V call is TRBV20-1, the J call TRBJ2-7; 9 bases are shared with TRBD1. The CDR3 consists of 14 residues. V shed 6 bases, J shed 2 bases, and the junction held 8 bases outside the gene matches. In germline, CDR1 is DFQATT, CDR2 SNEGSKA (reference sequence). CDR3 DNA sequence: TGCAGTGCAACCGGACAGGGGAGGACCTACGAGCAGTACTTC. It yields the protein CSATGQGRTYEQYF.

This clonotype turned up a few times. The chain employs TRBV20-1 and TRBJ1-1; no clear D gene. The CDR3 extends over 11 amino acids. The germline gives CDR1 DFQATT, CDR2 SNEGSKA (reference sequence). V lost 6 bases, J lost 11 bases, and 16 bases lay in between. CDR3 sequence reads: CSALNGRVAFF. The CDR3 region has the DNA TGCAGTGCGTTAAACGGGAGGGTGGCTTTCTTT.

The gene calls are TRBV20-1 and TRBJ2-5; the match to TRBD1 covers 9 bases. Looked up from germline, CDR1 is DFQATT and CDR2 is SNEGSKA (reference sequence). V was clipped by 3 bases and J by 5 bases; unmatched bases: 13. This CDR3 region has 16 residues. CDR3 in amino acids: CSARTPGQGAGETQYF. In DNA, the CDR3 is TGCAGTGCTAGGACCCCGGGACAGGGCGCGGGGGAGACCCAGTACTTC.

This clonotype was observed many times. The CDR3: CSAGTSGGGYNEQFF. DNA for the CDR3: TGCAGTGCAGGGACTAGCGGTGGGGGATACAATGAGCAGTTCTTC. This sequence joins TRBV20-1 and TRBJ2-1, with 11 positions matching TRBD2. The CDR3 is 15 amino acids. Germline assignment: CDR1 DFQATT and CDR2 SNEGSKA (reference sequence). With 6 bases clipped from V and 4 bases from J, the junction kept 8 bases outside the gene matches.

The chain recombines TRBV7-2 with TRBJ1-2; possible D gene TRBD1, 5 bases. Deletions cut 1 base from V and 4 bases from J, with 13 bases between. From germline, CDR1 is SGHTA and CDR2 FQGNSA. The CDR3 length is 15 residues. CDR3 amino acids: CASSLDFGAGYGYTF. For the CDR3, the DNA is TGTGCCAGCAGCTTAGACTTCGGGGCGGGCTATGGCTACACCTTC.

There are many counts of this clonotype. V gene TRBV7-9 combines with J gene TRBJ1-1; the match to TRBD1 covers 7 bases. This CDR3 has 13 amino acids. The germline gives CDR1 SEHNR, CDR2 FQNEAQ (reference sequence). J was trimmed by 4 bases and V by 5 bases; bases with no gene match: 4. CDR3 sequence (DNA): TGTGCCAGCAGCAGCGGGACAGCCACTGAAGCTTTCTTT. Encoded protein: CASSSGTATEAFF.

The sample holds many counts of this clonotype. The chain links TRBV12-3 or TRBV12-4 to TRBJ1-1; D gene unclear. Between the trimmed V and J ends, which lost 1 base and 4 bases, there was a span of 7 bases. This CDR3 comprises 13 residues. CDR3 sequence: CASSLGTGTEAFF. The DNA of the CDR3 is TGTGCCAGCAGTTTAGGGACTGGCACTGAAGCTTTCTTT.

Only a few counts were recorded for this clonotype. The chain employs TRBV6-5 and TRBJ2-1, with D perhaps being TRBD1 or TRBD2 (5 bases each). The CDR3 consists of 16 residues. V dropped 0 bases and J dropped 2 bases, with 11 bases sitting between them. Per the germline V gene, CDR1 is MNHEY and CDR2 is SVGAGI. CDR3 protein: CASSYSYGDPYNEQFF. CDR3 coding DNA: TGTGCCAGCAGTTACTCGTACGGGGACCCCTACAATGAGCAGTTCTTC.

There are a few counts of this clonotype. The chain recombines TRBV7-2 with TRBJ2-1; 7 positions agree with TRBD1. J gave up 0 bases and V 5 bases, and 4 bases lay outside the gene matches. CDR3 length equals 15 residues. Per germline, CDR1 SGHTA and CDR2 FQGNSA. CDR3 DNA: TGTGCCAGCAGCCGGGACAGCAACTCCTACAATGAGCAGTTCTTC. It specifies CASSRDSNSYNEQFF.

This chain joins TRBV20-1 and TRBJ2-1, with TRBD1 matching over 7 bases. The CDR3 has 14 residues. The germline gives CDR1 DFQATT, CDR2 SNEGSKA (reference sequence). Losses at the gene ends were 6 bases for V and 2 bases for J; bases not matched to a gene: 7. DNA of the CDR3: TGCAGTGCCACCGCTAGGGGGCCCTACAATGAGCAGTTCTTC. Translated, it gives CSATARGPYNEQFF.

This clonotype was observed at least ten times. The gene calls are TRBV7-3 and TRBJ2-3, with a weak D call TRBD2 (5 bases). The germline CDR1 and CDR2 sequences are SGHTA and FQGTGA. The CDR3 has 13 amino acids. The germline V and J ends were trimmed by 1 base and 6 bases, with 8 bases remaining between them. The CDR3 here is CASSLNQRDTQYF. Written as DNA, the CDR3 is TGTGCCAGCAGCTTAAATCAGCGGGATACGCAGTATTTT.

The chain carries TRBV4-2 and TRBJ1-1, with D maybe TRBD1 (5 bases). This CDR3 has 17 amino acids. V gave up 4 bases and J gave up 3 bases, with 21 bases separating them. From germline, CDR1 is LGHNA and CDR2 YNFKEQ. CDR3 DNA sequence: TGTGCCAGCAGCCCAGGAAGAGGGGCTGAATGGGACACTGAAGCTTTCTTT. Translating it yields CASSPGRGAEWDTEAFF.

V and J are TRBV7-2 and TRBJ2-7, with 12 nucleotides matching TRBD2. Germline V lookup: CDR1 SGHTA, CDR2 FQGNSA. This CDR3 spans 16 amino acids. The junction had 4 bases not matched to a gene; V was cut back by 1 base and J by 3 bases. This CDR3 is CASSLGTSGTRYEQYF. For the CDR3, the DNA is TGTGCCAGCAGCTTAGGGACTAGCGGGACCCGCTACGAGCAGTACTTC.

This clonotype turned up a few times. This chain connects TRBV5-1 to TRBJ2-5, with D perhaps matching TRBD2 (6 bases). Between the trimmed V and J ends, which lost 4 bases and 1 base, there was a span of 14 bases. The length of the CDR3 is 15 residues. From germline, CDR1 is SGHRS and CDR2 YFSETQ. CDR3 residues: CASSNEAEGQETQYF. The CDR3 region has the DNA TGCGCCAGCAGCAACGAAGCGGAGGGCCAAGAGACCCAGTACTTC.

V usage is TRBV15 and J usage is TRBJ2-7; no clear D gene. In germline, CDR1 is LNHNV, CDR2 YYDKDF (reference sequence). V was cut by 0 bases and J by 1 base, with 7 bases left in between. The CDR3 contains 14 residues. The CDR3 reads CATSRDRWSYEQYF. The CDR3 nucleotides are TGTGCCACCAGCAGAGATCGGTGGTCCTACGAGCAGTACTTC.

The rearrangement links TRBV4-3 to TRBJ2-6; D is unclear. Germline lookup yields CDR1 LGHNA and CDR2 YSLEER. The V end lost 4 bases, the J end lost 4 bases, and 8 bases lay between the germline ends. This CDR3 is built from 14 residues. CDR3 DNA: TGCGCCAGCAGCCCCTTCCGGGGGGCCAACGTCCTGACTTTC. Amino acids: CASSPFRGANVLTF.

This clonotype has a handful of counts. The chain recombines TRBV20-1 with TRBJ2-1; 8 bases match TRBD1. The CDR3 runs 16 residues. Germline CDR1 DFQATT, CDR2 SNEGSKA (reference sequence). V dropped 7 bases and J dropped 5; count of bases not matched to a gene: 16. CDR3 coding DNA: TGCAGTGTTCACTTCCCCAGGGGGCTGGCGGACAATGAGCAGTTCTTC. Encoded protein: CSVHFPRGLADNEQFF.

In this sample, this clonotype turned up many times. The J gene is TRBJ1-5, the V gene TRBV5-1; tentatively, D is TRBD1 (5 bases). The CDR3 sequence is 13 residues long. CDR1 and CDR2 from the germline V gene are SGHRS and YFSETQ. V lost 3 bases and J 4 bases, leaving 8 bases between the germline ends. DNA for the CDR3: TGCGCCAGCAGCTCCGGGGGAAATCAGCCCCAGCATTTT. It encodes CASSSGGNQPQHF. The complete variable domain, with remaining parts taken from reference TRBV5-1 and TRBJ1-5, reads KAGVTQTPRYLIKTRGQQVTLSCSPISGHRSVSWYQQTPGQGLQFLFEYFSETQRNKGNFPGRFSGRQFSNSRSEMNVSTLELGDSALYLCASSSGGNQPQHFGDGTRLSIL.

This clonotype was observed a handful of times. The chain uses TRBV7-2 and TRBJ1-5; unclear D gene. The CDR3 has 13 amino acids. The V end lost 1 base, the J end lost 7 bases, and 8 bases lay between the germline ends. The germline V gene encodes CDR1 SGHTA and CDR2 FQGNSA. The CDR3 DNA follows: TGTGCCAGCAGCTTAGAGAGGCAGCAGCCCCAGCATTTT. Its translation: CASSLERQQPQHF.

This clonotype came up many times. The chain combines TRBV12-3 or TRBV12-4 with TRBJ1-1, with a weak D call TRBD1 (5 bases). Trimming pared 5 bases from V and 3 bases from J, leaving 10 bases between. The CDR3 consists of 13 residues. CDR3 sequence: CASSGQEDTEAFF. DNA of the CDR3: TGTGCCAGCAGTGGACAAGAAGACACTGAAGCTTTCTTT.

The CDR3 sequence is CASSARDLEHNEQFF. In DNA form, the CDR3 reads TGTGCCAGCAGCGCCCGGGACTTGGAACACAATGAGCAGTTCTTC. J is TRBJ2-1 and V is TRBV7-9; a weak D match, TRBD2 (6 bases). CDR3 size: 15 residues. Per the germline V gene, CDR1 is SEHNR and CDR2 is FQNEAQ (reference sequence). V was shortened by 5 bases and J by 5 bases, with 16 bases between the two germline ends.

This clonotype was observed at least ten times. The rearrangement links TRBV29-1 to TRBJ1-2; possible D gene TRBD1, 5 bases. Germline V CDR1 and CDR2: SQVTM, ANQGSEA. V was cut by 4 bases and J by 2 bases, with 8 bases left in between. This CDR3 contains 12 residues. CDR3 in amino acids: CSVGGSNYGYTF. The CDR3 nucleotides are TGCAGCGTTGGGGGCAGCAACTATGGCTACACCTTC.

This clonotype occurred a few times. The rearrangement links TRBV12-3 or TRBV12-4 to TRBJ2-5; TRBD2 matches at 7 bases. CDR3 size: 16 residues. The J segment lost 4 bases and the V segment lost 7 bases, leaving 15 bases of the junction unmatched. This CDR3 is CASTPLRDGGRETQYF. CDR3 nucleotide sequence: TGTGCCAGCACTCCTTTACGGGACGGGGGGAGAGAGACCCAGTACTTC.